Listed below are T cell receptor beta chains from one sample, sequenced in a study of blood T cells in healthy people across ages. Using its own MiXCR run on the 5' RACE reads, TCRdb lists one record per CDR3 protein. The sample holds 950,000 to 1,200,000 distinct CDR3 sequences, roughly two fifths seen once. The sequencing input was blood. The receptor source for this set is a man aged 18-30 years in good health. Both conserved end residues are part of each CDR3. The order of the fields is D gene, clone size, CDR3 length, J gene, V gene, CDR3 DNA, CDR3 protein. A D gene is named only where the DNA matches it firmly. For some rows the clone size is stated as once, few or many, or as a class when expanded; others skip it.

. | few | 13 | TRBJ1-2 | TRBV6-1 | TGTGCCAGCAGTGAATCGGGGGGGTCTGGCTACACCTTC | CASSESGGSGYTF
TRBD2 | . | 13 | TRBJ2-3 | TRBV20-1 | TGCAGCCTCCGGGAGGGGAGGGCAGATACGCAGTATTTT | CSLREGRADTQYF
. | . | 15 | TRBJ2-1 | TRBV11-2 | TGTGCCAGCAGAAAAAGTCCAGGAGTTTACAATGAGCAGTTCTTC | CASRKSPGVYNEQFF
. | many | 15 | TRBJ2-3 | TRBV25-1 | TGTGCCAGCAGTGAATTGGGGGAGGACACAGATACGCAGTATTTT | CASSELGEDTDTQYF
. | . | 15 | TRBJ2-7 | TRBV12-3/TRBV12-4 | TGTGCCAGCAGCCCCGGGTCGGGGTTTTACAATGAGCAGTACTTC | CASSPGSGFYNEQYF
. | . | 11 | TRBJ1-1 | TRBV29-1 | TGCAGCGGTCGGGCCAATGGAGCAGCTTTCTTT | CSGRANGAAFF
TRBD1 | few | 17 | TRBJ1-6 | TRBV7-9 | TGTGCCAGCAGCTTATCTACTCCGGGACAGGGAGCCTCACCCCTCCACTTT | CASSLSTPGQGASPLHF
TRBD2 | few | 17 | TRBJ2-1 | TRBV4-3 | TGCGCCAGCAGCCACCCCTCAAGCGGGGTCAGCTACAATGAGCAGTTCTTC | CASSHPSSGVSYNEQFF
. | . | 14 | TRBJ1-1 | TRBV21-1 | TGTGCCAGCAGCAAAGGGGGGACTAACACTGAAGCTTTCTTT | CASSKGGTNTEAFF
. | . | 17 | TRBJ1-1 | TRBV3-1 | TGTGCCAGCAGCCAAGTAAGCGGGGCGGGAAGGTACACTGAAGCTTTCTTT | CASSQVSGAGRYTEAFF
. | . | 11 | TRBJ1-3 | TRBV10-3 | TGTGCCACCCGATGGGGGAACACCATATATTTT | CATRWGNTIYF
. | . | 16 | TRBJ1-1 | TRBV5-6 | TGTGCCAGCAGCTTGGCCTGGTCGCGCCAGACCACTGAAGCTTTCTTT | CASSLAWSRQTTEAFF
. | few | 13 | TRBJ1-5 | TRBV20-1 | TGCAGTGTCTTAGGGGACCTCAATCAGCCCCAGCATTTT | CSVLGDLNQPQHF
. | . | 15 | TRBJ2-1 | TRBV4-3 | TGCGCCAGCAGCCAAGCGTTGTTAGTTCCCCATGAGCAGTTCTTC | CASSQALLVPHEQFF
TRBD2 | few | 16 | TRBJ2-1 | TRBV20-1 | TGCAGTGCTAGAGATCGGGCGGGGGGGCCCCACAATGAGCAGTTCTTC | CSARDRAGGPHNEQFF
. | . | 14 | TRBJ1-1 | TRBV27 | TGTGCCAGCAGTTTACGTCCACAGAACACTGAAGCTTTCTTT | CASSLRPQNTEAFF
. | . | 17 | TRBJ1-6 | TRBV7-9 | TGTGCCAGCAGCACTCGCGACAAACAGGGCACCAATTCACCCCCCCACTTT | CASSTRDKQGTNSPPHF
. | . | 17 | TRBJ1-1 | TRBV4-3 | TGCGCCAGCAGCCAAGATAAGGACAGAGGTGAGGGCACTGAAGCTTTCTTT | CASSQDKDRGEGTEAFF